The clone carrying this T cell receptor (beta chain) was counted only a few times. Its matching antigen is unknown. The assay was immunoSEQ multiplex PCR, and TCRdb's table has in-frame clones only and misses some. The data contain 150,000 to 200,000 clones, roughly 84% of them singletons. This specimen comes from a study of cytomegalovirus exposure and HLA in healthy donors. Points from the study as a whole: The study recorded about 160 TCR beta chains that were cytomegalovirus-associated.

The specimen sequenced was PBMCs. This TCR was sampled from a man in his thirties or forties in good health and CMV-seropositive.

CDR3 sequence: CASSPGTSGTETQYF. The CDR3 DNA reads TGTGCCAGCAGCCCCGGGACTAGCGGGACAGAGACCCAGTACTTC. The chain is built from TRBV7-3 and TRBJ2-5, with 13 bases matching TRBD2. After removal of 5 bases from V and 4 bases from J, the junction contained 4 bases not matched to a gene. Germline CDR1 is SGHTA and CDR2 is FQGTGA. The CDR3 spans 15 residues.